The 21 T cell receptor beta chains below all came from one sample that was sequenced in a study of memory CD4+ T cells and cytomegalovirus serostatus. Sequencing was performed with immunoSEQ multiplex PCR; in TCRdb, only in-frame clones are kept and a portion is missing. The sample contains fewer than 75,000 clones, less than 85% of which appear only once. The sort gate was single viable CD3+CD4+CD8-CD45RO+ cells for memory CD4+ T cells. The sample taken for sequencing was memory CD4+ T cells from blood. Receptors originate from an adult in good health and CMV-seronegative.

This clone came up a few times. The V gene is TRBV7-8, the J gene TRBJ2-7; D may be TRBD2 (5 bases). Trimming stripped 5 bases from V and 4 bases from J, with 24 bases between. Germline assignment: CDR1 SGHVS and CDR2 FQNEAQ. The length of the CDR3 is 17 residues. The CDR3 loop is CASSRLTTGRRLYEQYF. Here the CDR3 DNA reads TGTGCCAGCAGCCGACTAACGACTGGGCGGAGGCTGTACGAGCAGTACTTC.

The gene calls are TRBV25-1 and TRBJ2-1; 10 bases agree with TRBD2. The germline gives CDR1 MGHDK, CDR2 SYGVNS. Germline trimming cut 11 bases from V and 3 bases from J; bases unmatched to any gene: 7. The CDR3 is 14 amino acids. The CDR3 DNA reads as TGTGCCGCAGCTAGCGGGAGTAACTACAATGAGCAGTTCTTC. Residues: CAAASGSNYNEQFF.

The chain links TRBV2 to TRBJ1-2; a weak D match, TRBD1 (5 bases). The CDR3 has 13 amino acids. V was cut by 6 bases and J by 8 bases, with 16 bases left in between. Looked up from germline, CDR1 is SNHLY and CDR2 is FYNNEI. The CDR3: CASRSEGSGGYTF. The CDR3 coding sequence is TGTGCCAGCAGGTCGGAGGGGTCAGGAGGCTACACCTTC.

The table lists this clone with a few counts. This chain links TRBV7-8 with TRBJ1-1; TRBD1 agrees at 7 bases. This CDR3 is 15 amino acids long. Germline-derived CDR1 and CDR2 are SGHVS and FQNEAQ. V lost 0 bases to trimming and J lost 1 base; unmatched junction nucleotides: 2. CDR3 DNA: TGTGCCAGCAGCTTAGCACAGGGGAGGAACACTGAAGCTTTCTTT. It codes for CASSLAQGRNTEAFF. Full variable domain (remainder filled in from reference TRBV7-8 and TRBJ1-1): GAGVSQSPRYKVAKRGQDVALRCDPISGHVSLFWYQQALGQGPEFLTYFQNEAQLDKSGLPSDRFFAERPEGSVSTLKIQRTQQEDSAVYLCASSLAQGRNTEAFFGQGTRLTVV.

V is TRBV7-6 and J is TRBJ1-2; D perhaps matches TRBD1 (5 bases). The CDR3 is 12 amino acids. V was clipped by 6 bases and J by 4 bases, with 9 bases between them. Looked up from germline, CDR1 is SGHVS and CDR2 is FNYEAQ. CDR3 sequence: CASSLGTYGYTF. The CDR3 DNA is TGTGCCAGCAGTCTGGGGACCTATGGCTACACCTTC.

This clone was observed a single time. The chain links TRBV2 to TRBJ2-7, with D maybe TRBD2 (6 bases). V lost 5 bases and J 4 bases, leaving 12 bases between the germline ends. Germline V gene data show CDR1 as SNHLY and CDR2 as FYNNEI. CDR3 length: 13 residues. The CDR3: CASSRGNLYEQYF. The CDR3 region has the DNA TGTGCCAGCAGTCGCGGGAATCTTTACGAGCAGTACTTC.

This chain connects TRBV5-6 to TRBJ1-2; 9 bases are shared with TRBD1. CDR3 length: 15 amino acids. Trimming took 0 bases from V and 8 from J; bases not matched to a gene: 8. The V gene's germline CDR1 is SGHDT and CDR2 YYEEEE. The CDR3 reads CASSLGLQGAQGYTF. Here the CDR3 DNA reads TGTGCCAGCAGCTTGGGTCTACAGGGGGCGCAGGGCTACACCTTC.

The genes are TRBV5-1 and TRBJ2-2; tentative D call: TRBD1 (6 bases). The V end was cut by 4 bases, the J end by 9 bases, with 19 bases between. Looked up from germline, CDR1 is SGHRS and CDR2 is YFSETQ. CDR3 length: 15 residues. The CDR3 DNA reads TGCGCCAGCAGCGATGTACAGGGTTTTGGTAGGGAGCTGTTTTTT. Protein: CASSDVQGFGRELFF.

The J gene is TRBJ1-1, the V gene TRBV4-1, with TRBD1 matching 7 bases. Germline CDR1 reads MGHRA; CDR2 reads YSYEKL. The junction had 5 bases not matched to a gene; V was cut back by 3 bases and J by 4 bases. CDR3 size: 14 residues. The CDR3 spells CASSQRTGGTEAFF. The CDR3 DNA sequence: TGCGCCAGCAGCCAGCGGACAGGAGGCACTGAAGCTTTCTTT.

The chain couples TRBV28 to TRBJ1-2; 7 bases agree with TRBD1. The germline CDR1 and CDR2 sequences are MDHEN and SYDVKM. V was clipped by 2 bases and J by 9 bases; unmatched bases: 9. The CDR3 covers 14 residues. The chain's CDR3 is CASSLMGQSASYTF. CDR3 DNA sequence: TGTGCCAGCAGTTTAATGGGACAGAGTGCTAGCTACACCTTC.

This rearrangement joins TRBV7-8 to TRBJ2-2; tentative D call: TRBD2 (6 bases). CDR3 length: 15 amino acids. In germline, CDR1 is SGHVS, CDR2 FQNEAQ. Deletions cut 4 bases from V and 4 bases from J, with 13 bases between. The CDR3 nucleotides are TGTGCCAGCAGCTCCCGACTAGGAAGCACCGGGGAGCTGTTTTTT. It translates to CASSSRLGSTGELFF.

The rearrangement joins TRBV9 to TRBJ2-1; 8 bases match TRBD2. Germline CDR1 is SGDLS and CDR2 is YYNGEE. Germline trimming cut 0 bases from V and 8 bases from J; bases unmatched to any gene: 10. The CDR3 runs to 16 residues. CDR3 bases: TGTGCCAGCAGCGTAGGATGGGGTTCGGGAGGGGATGAGCAGTTCTTC. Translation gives CASSVGWGSGGDEQFF.

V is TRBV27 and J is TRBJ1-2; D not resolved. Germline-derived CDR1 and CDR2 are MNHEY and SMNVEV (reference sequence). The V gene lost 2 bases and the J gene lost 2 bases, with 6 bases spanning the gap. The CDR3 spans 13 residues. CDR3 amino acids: CASSLVPNYGYTF. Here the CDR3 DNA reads TGTGCCAGCAGTTTAGTCCCGAACTATGGCTACACCTTC.

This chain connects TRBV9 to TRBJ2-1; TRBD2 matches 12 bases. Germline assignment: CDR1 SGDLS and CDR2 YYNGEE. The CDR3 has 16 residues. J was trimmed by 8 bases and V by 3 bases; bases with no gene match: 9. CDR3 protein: CASSETSGRREDEQFF. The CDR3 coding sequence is TGTGCCAGCAGCGAGACTAGCGGGAGACGGGAGGATGAGCAGTTCTTC.

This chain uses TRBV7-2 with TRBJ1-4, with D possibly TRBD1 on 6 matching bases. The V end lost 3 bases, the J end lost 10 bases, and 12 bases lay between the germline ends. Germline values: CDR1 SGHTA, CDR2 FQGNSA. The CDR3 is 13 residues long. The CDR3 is CASSLGGKGKLFF. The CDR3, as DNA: TGTGCCAGCAGCTTGGGGGGCAAGGGAAAACTGTTTTTT.

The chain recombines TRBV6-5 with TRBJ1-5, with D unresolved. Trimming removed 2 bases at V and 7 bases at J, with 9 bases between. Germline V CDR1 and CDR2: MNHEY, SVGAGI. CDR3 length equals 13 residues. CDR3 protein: CASSYREEQPQHF. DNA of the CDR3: TGTGCCAGCAGTTACAGGGAAGAACAGCCCCAGCATTTT.

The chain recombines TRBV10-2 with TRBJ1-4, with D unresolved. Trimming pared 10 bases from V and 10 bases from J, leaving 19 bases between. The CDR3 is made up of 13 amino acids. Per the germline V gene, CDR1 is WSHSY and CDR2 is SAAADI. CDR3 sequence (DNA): TGCGCCACGGGGAGGTCCCTACCTCCAAAACTGTTTTTT. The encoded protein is CATGRSLPPKLFF.

CDR3: CASSREGHANSPLHF. In DNA, the CDR3 is TGTGCCAGCAGCCGGGAGGGCCACGCTAATTCACCCCTCCACTTT. This sequence joins TRBV5-4 and TRBJ1-6; no definite D call. Per the germline V gene, CDR1 is SGHNT and CDR2 is YYREEE (reference sequence). The CDR3 has 15 amino acids. Trimming removed 4 bases from V and 6 bases from J, with 14 bases in between.

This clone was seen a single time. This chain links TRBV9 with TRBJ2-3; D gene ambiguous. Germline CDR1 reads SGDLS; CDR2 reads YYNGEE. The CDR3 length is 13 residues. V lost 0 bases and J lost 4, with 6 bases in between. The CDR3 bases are TGTGCCAGCAGCGTAGTTGCGGCAGATACGCAGTATTTT. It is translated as CASSVVAADTQYF.

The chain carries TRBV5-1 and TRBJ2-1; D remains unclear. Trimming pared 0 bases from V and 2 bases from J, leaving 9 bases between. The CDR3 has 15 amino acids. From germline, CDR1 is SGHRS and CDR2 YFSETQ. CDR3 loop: CASSLAPGTYNEQFF. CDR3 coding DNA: TGCGCCAGCAGCTTGGCTCCTGGTACCTACAATGAGCAGTTCTTC.

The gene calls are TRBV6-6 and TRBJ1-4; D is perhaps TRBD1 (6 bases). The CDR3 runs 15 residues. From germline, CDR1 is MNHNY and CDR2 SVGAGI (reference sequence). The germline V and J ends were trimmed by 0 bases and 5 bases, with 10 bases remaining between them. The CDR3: CASSYSGGQNEKLFF. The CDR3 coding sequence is TGTGCCAGCAGTTACTCTGGGGGGCAGAATGAAAAACTGTTTTTT.